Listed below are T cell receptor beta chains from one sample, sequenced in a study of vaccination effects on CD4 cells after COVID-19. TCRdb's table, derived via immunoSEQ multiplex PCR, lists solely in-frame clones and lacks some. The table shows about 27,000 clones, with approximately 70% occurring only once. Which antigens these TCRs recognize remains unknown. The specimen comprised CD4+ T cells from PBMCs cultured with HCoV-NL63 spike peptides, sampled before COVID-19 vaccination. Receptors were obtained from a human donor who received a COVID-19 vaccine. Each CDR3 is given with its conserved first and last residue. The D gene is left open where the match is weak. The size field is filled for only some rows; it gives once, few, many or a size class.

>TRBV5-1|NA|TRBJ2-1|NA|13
TGCGCCAGCAGCTTTGGGGGCAACAATGAGCAGTTCTTC
CASSFGGNNEQFF
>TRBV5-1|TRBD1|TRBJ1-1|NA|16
TGCGCCAGCAGCCCCGGACAGGGGGCGGCGTACACTGAAGCTTTCTTT
CASSPGQGAAYTEAFF
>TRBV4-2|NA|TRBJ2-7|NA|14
TGTGCCAGCAGCCACGATCGGGGGTCCTACGAGCAGTACTTC
CASSHDRGSYEQYF
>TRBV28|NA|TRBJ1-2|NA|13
TGTGCCAGCAGTCTGTCGACTGCGTATGGCTACACCTTC
CASSLSTAYGYTF
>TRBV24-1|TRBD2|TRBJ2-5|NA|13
TGTGCCACCAGTGGCGGGGGAGGGGAGACCCAGTACTTC
CATSGGGGETQYF
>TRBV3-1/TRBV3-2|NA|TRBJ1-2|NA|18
TGTGCCAGCAGCCAACTATCCAACGTCCGGGCGGCCTCCTATGGCTACACCTTC
CASSQLSNVRAASYGYTF
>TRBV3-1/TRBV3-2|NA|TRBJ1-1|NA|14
TGTGCCAGCAGCTTCAGCCTCATGAACACTGAAGCTTTCTTT
CASSFSLMNTEAFF
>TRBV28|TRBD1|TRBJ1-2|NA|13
TGTGCCAGCAGTTCGGGACAGAACTATGGCTACACCTTC
CASSSGQNYGYTF
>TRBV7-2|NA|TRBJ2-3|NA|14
TGTGCCAGCAGCTTAGTGCAAGGGACAGATACGCAGTATTTT
CASSLVQGTDTQYF
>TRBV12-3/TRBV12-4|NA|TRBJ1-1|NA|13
TGTGCCAGCAGTTTAGGGGACAACACTGAAGCTTTCTTT
CASSLGDNTEAFF
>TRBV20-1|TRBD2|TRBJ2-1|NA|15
TGCAGTGCTAGTACCGGGACTAGCGGGATGGATGAGCAGTTCTTC
CSASTGTSGMDEQFF
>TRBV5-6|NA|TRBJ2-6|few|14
TGTGCCAGCAGCCGGAACCAGGGGGCCAACGTCCTGACTTTC
CASSRNQGANVLTF
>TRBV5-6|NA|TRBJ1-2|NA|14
TGTGCCAGCAGCAAAAACTTGGGGGCCTCCGGCTACACCTTC
CASSKNLGASGYTF
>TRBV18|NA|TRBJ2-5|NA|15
TGTGCCAGCTCACCCCGGGACACGGCGGGAGAGACCCAGTACTTC
CASSPRDTAGETQYF
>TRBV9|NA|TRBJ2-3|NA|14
TGTGCCAGCAGCGTGGGTTCGGGGGCAGATACGCAGTATTTT
CASSVGSGADTQYF
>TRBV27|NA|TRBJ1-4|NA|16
TGTGCCAGCAGTTCCCGGGACATCCTTCCTAATGAAAAACTGTTTTTT
CASSSRDILPNEKLFF
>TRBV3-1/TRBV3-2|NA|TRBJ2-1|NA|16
TGTGCCAGCAGCCCCTCGGGCCGCGGGCTACCCAATGAGCAGTTCTTC
CASSPSGRGLPNEQFF
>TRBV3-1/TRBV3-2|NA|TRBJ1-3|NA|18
TGTGCCAGCAGCCAAGATCCCCCGGGATTAAGCTCTGGAAACACCATATATTTT
CASSQDPPGLSSGNTIYF
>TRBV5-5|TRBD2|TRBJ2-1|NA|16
TGTGCCAGCAGCTTGGGGGAGCGGGAGGGTCTGGATGAGCAGTTCTTC
CASSLGEREGLDEQFF
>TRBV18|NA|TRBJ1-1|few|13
TGTGCCAGCTCGCCCTACATGAACACTGAAGCTTTCTTT
CASSPYMNTEAFF